This passage covers 8 T cell receptor beta chains from one sample sequenced in a study of control samples from healthy donors and cancer patients. The table came from immunoSEQ multiplex PCR; TCRdb's copy has only in-frame clones and leaves some out. The sample yields more than 12,000 clones, roughly 80% seen once. The sample consisted of formalin-fixed, paraffin-embedded tissue. These receptors originate from a female donor with lung cancer.

This clone is medium-sized (0.01 to 0.1%) by share. Additional DNA sequences in this sample encode the identical CDR3. The gene calls are TRBV14 and TRBJ2-2; TRBD2 might be the D (7 bases). Trimming pared 4 bases from V and 0 bases from J, leaving 18 bases between. Germline V gives CDR1 SGHDN, CDR2 FVKESK. This CDR3 is 18 amino acids long. The CDR3 here is CASSLPAGALTNTGELFF. The CDR3 DNA reads as TGTGCCAGCAGCCTCCCCGCGGGGGCCCTCACGAACACCGGGGAGCTGTTTTTT.

This chain connects TRBV4-1 to TRBJ1-5, with D uncertain. The CDR3 is 15 amino acids. The germline gives CDR1 MGHRA, CDR2 YSYEKL. Trimming left V 3 bases short and J 9 bases short, with 18 bases between. CDR3 DNA sequence: TGCGCCAGCAGCCAGGGATCTCTTTCCAGCCCGCCCCAGCATTTT. Translating it yields CASSQGSLSSPPQHF.

The chain couples TRBV6-5 to TRBJ1-1; D is unresolved. Trimming left V 5 bases short and J 0 bases short, with 10 bases between. CDR1 is MNHEY, CDR2 SVGAGI, per germline. The CDR3 has 14 amino acids. CDR3 amino acids: CASSRRDVNTEAFF. CDR3 nucleotides: TGTGCCAGCAGTCGTCGGGATGTGAACACTGAAGCTTTCTTT.

This chain links TRBV7-8 with TRBJ2-2, with 9 bases aligning to TRBD1. The V gene end was trimmed by 6 bases and the J gene end by 4 bases; junction bases not matched to a gene: 6. The germline gives CDR1 SGHVS, CDR2 FQNEAQ. The CDR3 length is 15 residues. The CDR3 region is CASSVGQGSTGELFF. The CDR3 coding sequence is TGTGCCAGCAGTGTAGGACAGGGGTCCACCGGGGAGCTGTTTTTT.

The CDR3 sequence is CASSKSISGANVLTF. Here the CDR3 DNA reads TGTGCCAGCAGTAAGTCTATATCTGGGGCCAACGTCCTGACTTTC. This rearrangement joins TRBV6-6 to TRBJ2-6; D gene uncertain. The V and J ends lost 5 bases and 1 base respectively, with 9 bases between them. The CDR3 contains 15 residues. Germline V lookup: CDR1 MNHNY, CDR2 SVGAGI (reference sequence).

This chain links TRBV7-2 with TRBJ2-1; no firm D call. The CDR3 has 14 residues. CDR1 and CDR2 (germline): SGHTA, FQGNSA. Deletions cut 1 base from V and 16 bases from J, with 20 bases between. CDR3 amino acids: CASSLGITRPNSFF. Here the CDR3 DNA reads TGTGCCAGCAGCTTAGGAATAACACGCCCTAACTCATTCTTC.

V is TRBV5-1 and J is TRBJ2-3, with 8 bases aligning to TRBD2. Germline V gene lookup returns CDR1 SGHRS and CDR2 YFSETQ. The CDR3 sequence is 16 residues long. V gave up 2 bases and J gave up 0 bases; unmatched junction bases: 5. In DNA form, the CDR3 reads TGCGCCAGCAGCTTAAGGACTAGCCTCAGCACAGATACGCAGTATTTT. The encoded protein is CASSLRTSLSTDTQYF.

This clone was seen once. This chain uses TRBV15 with TRBJ1-2; TRBD1 is a possible D gene (6 bases). The germline CDR1 and CDR2 sequences are LNHNV and YYDKDF (reference sequence). The V end was cut by 0 bases, the J end by 7 bases, with 15 bases between. This CDR3 has 15 amino acids. The CDR3 nucleotides read TGTGCCACCAGCAGAGATCGGTTTTCAGGGGCTGGCTACACCTTC. Its translation: CATSRDRFSGAGYTF.